The source of this T cell receptor (beta chain) is a study of T cells expressing NK-cell markers. The CDR3 totals 15 residues. The germline V gene encodes CDR1 SGHRS and CDR2 YFSETQ. TCRdb re-called the 5' RACE reads; one entry per CDR3 protein, DNA not given. This sample's clone table lists 350,000 to 400,000 distinct CDR3 sequences. This receptor was taken from a woman in her fifties or sixties in good health. The chain employs TRBV5-1 and TRBJ1-4; there is no DNA to check the TCRdb D call of TRBD1. Material for sequencing was blood T cells: a sorted CD56 or NKG2C T cell subset, CD4+ or CD8+ T cells, or bulk PBMC T cells (not recorded which). The CDR3 region is CASSFKGGIGEKLFF. Variable domain in full (rest from reference TRBV5-1 and TRBJ1-4): KAGVTQTPRYLIKTRGQQVTLSCSPISGHRSVSWYQQTPGQGLQFLFEYFSETQRNKGNFPGRFSGRQFSNSRSEMNVSTLELGDSALYLCASSFKGGIGEKLFFGSGTQLSVL.